A selection of T cell receptor beta chains follows, all from one sample in a study of cytomegalovirus exposure and HLA in healthy donors. Libraries were prepared by immunoSEQ multiplex PCR; TCRdb keeps only in-frame clonotypes and omits some of them. The table counts about 210,000 clones; roughly 0.98% lies in the top ten. Sequencing was carried out using PBMCs. These receptors all stem from a woman in her 30s in good health and CMV-seropositive. CDR3s include the opening cysteine and the closing phenylalanine or tryptophan. D genes are given only for firm matches.

>NA|TRBJ2-3|TRBV30
CAWSNFGGDTDTQYF
TGTGCCTGGAGTAATTTTGGCGGGGACACAGATACGCAGTATTTT
>TRBD1|TRBJ2-7|TRBV5-1
CASNWGQGGYEQYF
TGCGCCAGCAACTGGGGACAGGGAGGCTACGAGCAGTACTTC
>NA|TRBJ1-1|TRBV27
CASKTDMNTEAFF
TGTGCCAGCAAGACAGACATGAACACTGAAGCTTTCTTT
>TRBD1|TRBJ1-5|TRBV7-2
CASSLVGGRGRGNQPQHF
TGTGCCAGCAGCTTAGTGGGTGGCAGGGGGCGGGGGAATCAGCCCCAGCATTTT
>NA|TRBJ2-1|TRBV9
CASSVAGGGGYNEQFF
TGTGCCAGCAGCGTAGCTGGGGGAGGGGGCTACAATGAGCAGTTCTTC
>NA|TRBJ2-7|TRBV7-2
CASSLAPAVLRVEQYF
TGTGCCAGCAGCTTAGCCCCAGCGGTCTTGAGGGTCGAGCAGTACTTC
>NA|TRBJ1-6|TRBV9
CASSGYGASSYNSPLHF
TGTGCCAGCAGCGGATATGGGGCGAGCTCCTATAATTCACCCCTCCACTTT
>NA|TRBJ2-1|TRBV4-3
CASSQELDNEQFF
TGCGCCAGCAGCCAAGAACTAGACAATGAGCAGTTCTTC
>NA|TRBJ1-2|TRBV4-1
CASSQDGRVGGYTF
TGCGCCAGCAGCCAAGACGGCAGAGTGGGCGGCTACACCTTC
>TRBD2|TRBJ2-3|TRBV27
CASGLLYGGTDTQYF
TGTGCCAGCGGCCTTCTGTACGGGGGGACAGATACGCAGTATTTT
>TRBD1|TRBJ1-3|TRBV7-6
CASSLGTGGSGNTIYF
TGTGCCAGCAGCTTAGGGACAGGGGGTTCCGGAAACACCATATATTTT
>NA|TRBJ1-1|TRBV11-1
CASSPVTGVEAFF
TGTGCCAGCAGCCCGGTGACTGGAGTTGAAGCTTTCTTT
>TRBD1|TRBJ1-4|TRBV5-4
CASSLWDRVGEKLFF
TGTGCCAGCAGCTTGTGGGACAGGGTAGGCGAAAAACTGTTTTTT
>TRBD2|TRBJ2-1|TRBV7-6
CASSSELAGGGYNEQFF
TGTGCCAGCAGCTCAGAACTAGCGGGTGGGGGGTACAATGAGCAGTTCTTC
>TRBD1|TRBJ2-3|TRBV5-1
CASSSPQGRTDTQYF
TGCGCCAGCAGCTCGCCACAGGGGCGCACAGATACGCAGTATTTT
>TRBD1|TRBJ2-1|TRBV6-1
CASSENRGNEQFF
TGTGCCAGCAGTGAGAACAGGGGTAATGAGCAGTTCTTC
>NA|TRBJ1-3|TRBV4-1
CASSQVPGTGNTIYF
TGCGCCAGCAGCCAAGTGCCAGGGACTGGAAACACCATATATTTT
>NA|TRBJ1-5|TRBV29-1
CSVGTDSNQPQHF
TGCAGCGTTGGAACAGATAGCAATCAGCCCCAGCATTTT
>NA|TRBJ1-4|TRBV5-4
CASSLGASNEKLFF
TGTGCCAGCAGCTTAGGGGCGTCTAATGAAAAACTGTTTTTT
>NA|TRBJ2-7|TRBV20-1
CSARTGDEQYF
TGCAGTGCCAGAACGGGGGACGAGCAGTACTTC
>NA|TRBJ2-1|TRBV7-8
CASSLDLGGRQFF
TGTGCCAGCAGCTTAGACCTCGGGGGTAGGCAGTTCTTC
>NA|TRBJ2-3|TRBV5-1
CASSLYGGESDTQYF
TGCGCCAGCAGCTTGTATGGTGGGGAGTCAGATACGCAGTATTTT
>TRBD2|TRBJ2-7|TRBV15
CATSRDRLAGLEQYF
TGTGCCACCAGCAGAGATCGGCTAGCGGGACTCGAGCAGTACTTC
>NA|TRBJ1-1|TRBV4-3
CASSQERSPIAFF
TGCGCCAGCAGCCAAGAACGGTCCCCAATTGCTTTCTTT
>NA|TRBJ2-7|TRBV10-3
CAISESTGSYEQYF
TGTGCCATCAGTGAATCGACAGGATCCTACGAGCAGTACTTC
>NA|TRBJ2-7|TRBV6-5
CASSQSPDSYEQYF
TGTGCCAGCAGTCAATCCCCGGACAGCTACGAGCAGTACTTC
>NA|TRBJ1-1|TRBV4-1
CATKDRRDTEAFF
TGCGCCACCAAGGACAGACGGGACACTGAAGCTTTCTTT
>NA|TRBJ2-3|TRBV27
CASSLIGGSDTQYF
TGTGCCAGCAGTTTGATCGGGGGATCAGATACGCAGTATTTT
>TRBD1|TRBJ1-5|TRBV19
CASVDRESQPQHF
TGTGCCAGTGTGGACAGGGAAAGTCAGCCCCAGCATTTT
>TRBD1|TRBJ2-7|TRBV18
CASSLGTGVYEQYF
TGTGCCAGCTCCCTTGGGACAGGGGTCTACGAGCAGTACTTC
>NA|TRBJ2-5|TRBV7-2
CASSPSQGLRGETQYF
TGTGCCAGCAGCCCCAGCCAGGGGCTACGGGGAGAGACCCAGTACTTC
>TRBD2|TRBJ2-1|TRBV7-9
CASSLRAGGTYNEQFF
TGTGCCAGCAGCTTACGAGCGGGAGGGACCTACAATGAGCAGTTCTTC
>NA|TRBJ1-3|TRBV28
CASSAMGPGNTIYF
TGTGCCAGCAGTGCGATGGGGCCTGGAAACACCATATATTTT
>NA|TRBJ1-4|TRBV14
CASSQVLYGAANEKLFF
TGTGCCAGCAGCCAAGTACTATATGGGGCCGCTAATGAAAAACTGTTTTTT
>NA|TRBJ2-5|TRBV6-1
CASSANGGKETQYF
TGTGCCAGCAGTGCCAATGGAGGGAAAGAGACCCAGTACTTC
>TRBD2|TRBJ2-2|TRBV7-8
CASSLLAGDGELFF
TGTGCCAGCAGCTTACTAGCGGGAGACGGGGAGCTGTTTTTT
>NA|TRBJ1-2|TRBV6-1
CASSEGGGAWERGYTF
TGTGCCAGCAGTGAAGGTGGCGGGGCCTGGGAACGTGGCTACACCTTC
>NA|TRBJ2-3|TRBV6-4
CASAVQDTTDTQYF
TGTGCCAGCGCCGTCCAGGACACCACAGATACGCAGTATTTT
>NA|TRBJ1-5|TRBV19
CASSIQKGGNQPQHF
TGTGCCAGTAGTATCCAGAAAGGAGGCAATCAGCCCCAGCATTTT
>TRBD2|TRBJ2-7|TRBV28
CASSPGTSVAYEQYF
TGTGCCAGCAGTCCTGGGACTAGCGTTGCCTACGAGCAGTACTTC
>TRBD2|TRBJ2-2|TRBV5-1
CASSWGLADRAGELFF
TGCGCCAGCAGCTGGGGACTAGCGGATAGGGCCGGGGAGCTGTTTTTT
>TRBD1|TRBJ1-1|TRBV2
CASSTRQGANTEAFF
TGTGCCAGCAGTACTCGACAGGGGGCAAACACTGAAGCTTTCTTT
>NA|TRBJ1-3|TRBV19
CASRDITGNTIYF
TGTGCCAGTAGGGACATAACTGGAAACACCATATATTTT
>NA|TRBJ1-3|TRBV7-9
CASSTRDGSSGNTIYF
TGTGCCAGCAGCACCCGGGACGGGAGCTCTGGAAACACCATATATTTT
>NA|TRBJ2-7|TRBV10-3
CAISTGSSYEQYF
TGTGCCATCAGTACCGGGAGCTCCTACGAGCAGTACTTC
>NA|TRBJ2-5|TRBV21-1
CASTTPRDRSQETQYF
TGTGCCAGCACCACACCTCGGGACAGGAGCCAGGAGACCCAGTACTTC
>TRBD1|TRBJ2-7|TRBV6-6
CASNPGTGRGEQYF
TGTGCCAGCAACCCCGGGACAGGGAGAGGCGAGCAGTACTTC
>NA|TRBJ1-4|TRBV5-5
CASSLMGGTNEKLFF
TGTGCCAGCAGCTTGATGGGGGGAACTAATGAAAAACTGTTTTTT
>NA|TRBJ2-2|TRBV5-5
CASSIRVASNTGELFF
TGTGCCAGCAGCATCCGGGTAGCGAGTAACACCGGGGAGCTGTTTTTT
>NA|TRBJ1-1|TRBV7-2
CASSLQGGDTEAFF
TGTGCCAGCAGCTTACAGGGTGGGGACACTGAAGCTTTCTTT
>TRBD1|TRBJ1-4|TRBV7-9
CASSLALRGPGEKLFF
TGTGCCAGCAGCTTAGCGCTCAGGGGGCCGGGCGAAAAACTGTTTTTT
>NA|TRBJ2-5|TRBV5-1
CASSLEGGGETQYF
TGCGCCAGCAGCTTGGAGGGAGGAGGAGAGACCCAGTACTTC
>TRBD1|TRBJ1-5|TRBV18
CASSPSIRDSQPQHF
TGTGCCAGCTCACCATCTATCCGGGACAGTCAGCCCCAGCATTTT
>NA|TRBJ2-2|TRBV6-5
CASGRNTGELFF
TGTGCCAGCGGCAGGAACACCGGGGAGCTGTTTTTT
>NA|TRBJ1-6|TRBV30
CAWSPGSLNSPLHF
TGTGCCTGGAGTCCAGGGTCCCTTAATTCACCCCTCCACTTT